This TCR beta chain came from a study of identical twins. TCRdb independently ran MiXCR on the 5' RACE reads; one entry per CDR3 protein. The sample has 460,000 or so distinct CDR3 sequences; approximately 15% are singletons. The CDR3 is made up of 16 amino acids. Germline CDR1 DFQATT, CDR2 SNEGSKA (reference sequence). The V segment lost 6 bases and the J segment 0 bases; nucleotides outside the gene matches: 8. These same records also appear under a second study, on yellow fever vaccine responses in identical twins.

The TCR sequence derives from a woman aged 18 to 35 in good health. The chain combines TRBV20-1 with TRBJ2-1, with 10 bases lining up with TRBD2. The sample comprised CD4+ T cells sorted from blood. The CDR3 reads CSAIRLAGFSYNEQFF. CDR3 bases: TGCAGTGCCATCCGACTAGCGGGTTTCTCCTACAATGAGCAGTTCTTC.